The clone carrying this T cell receptor (beta chain) was detected only a few times. Authors' data handling: Reference gene primer amplification in the assay estimated nucleated cell counts. Here immunoSEQ multiplex PCR was the method, and the copy in TCRdb shows in-frame clones only, minus some. The DNA gave D and trimming, while V, J and clone size come from that table. This sample has roughly 220,000 clones, with about 85% found just once. The CDR3 length is 14 residues. Germline CDR1 reads SGHTS; CDR2 reads YDEGEE. The V end was cut by 4 bases, the J end by 1 base, with 12 bases between. This record comes from a study of blood T cell repertoires in COVID-19. Study-level background: Samples taken during acute and convalescent COVID-19 were collected in the United States, Italy and Spain. Sample material is recorded as cDNA or gDNA derived from T cells, B-cell-depleted T cells, or PBMCs.

The sequencing input was peripheral blood. V and J are TRBV5-8 and TRBJ2-7; weak D call: TRBD2 (6 bases). This clonotype originated in a man under 40 with active or convalescent COVID-19. Here the CDR3 DNA reads TGTGCCAGCAGCCCGGGAGCGGGTTCCTACGAGCAGTACTTC. This codes for CASSPGAGSYEQYF.